At least ten counts were recorded for the clone carrying this T cell receptor (beta chain). Antigen: not known. The entry originates in a study of beta chain features in type 1 diabetes. Overall study context: Over all samples combined, 107,917,701 sorted cells were examined. Overall study findings and caveats: TCRB CDR3 length was moderately but significantly reduced in all four CD4+ subsets of Type 1 diabetes patients. In cDNA sequencing, cells with high TCR expression could be over-represented. Healthy donors had naive, central memory and Treg TCRB repertoires that appeared less similar than those seen among patients.

The entirety of the isolated RNA underwent reverse transcription, so expressed TCRB transcripts were sequenced. The repertoire was sequenced with immunoSEQ multiplex PCR; TCRdb's copy has only in-frame clones and lacks some. The sample lists more than 300,000 clones; over 8.5% were seen once. Between the trimmed V and J ends, which lost 8 bases and 4 bases, there was a span of 16 bases. This CDR3 has 14 residues. The germline CDR1 and CDR2 sequences are MNHNY and SVGAGI (reference sequence). The chain employs TRBV6-6 and TRBJ2-3; D possibly corresponds to TRBD1 (6 bases). This receptor was taken from a man aged 25 to 40 with type 1 diabetes. The specimen sequenced was central memory CD4+ T cells from blood. The CDR3 DNA sequence: TGTGCCAGCGGCAGACAGGAAATACCAGATACGCAGTATTTT. Protein sequence: CASGRQEIPDTQYF.